A selection of T cell receptor beta chains follows, all from one sample in a study of CD8 T cells in Susac syndrome. MiXCR, applied by TCRdb to the immunoSEQ multiplex PCR reads, yields one record per CDR3 protein. The data hold about 130,000 distinct CDR3 sequences, with 90% to 95% observed a single time. The sequenced material came from CD4+ T cells from PBMCs. These receptors were obtained from a human donor in good health. CDR3s include the opening cysteine and the closing phenylalanine or tryptophan. The D gene is left open where the match is weak. Clone size is shown for a subset of rows, as once, few, many or a class of expanded clone.

J gene,clone size,D gene,V gene,CDR3 protein,CDR3 DNA
TRBJ1-1,NA,NA,TRBV30,CAWSLGHTEAFF,TGTGCCTGGAGTTTGGGGCACACTGAAGCTTTCTTT
TRBJ1-1,NA,NA,TRBV30,CAWGQMNTEAFF,TGTGCCTGGGGGCAGATGAACACTGAAGCTTTCTTT
TRBJ1-2,NA,TRBD1,TRBV7-9,CASSLDWTGAAGNYGYTF,TGTGCCAGCAGCTTAGACTGGACAGGCGCGGCGGGCAACTATGGCTACACCTTC
TRBJ2-1,NA,NA,TRBV5-1,CASSLIDGTYNEQFF,TGCGCCAGCAGCTTGATAGACGGAACGTACAATGAGCAGTTCTTC
TRBJ1-4,NA,NA,TRBV27,CASSLIQGSEKLFF,TGTGCCAGCAGTTTAATACAGGGTAGCGAAAAACTGTTTTTT
TRBJ2-1,NA,TRBD1,TRBV19,CASSRGQGDEQFF,TGTGCCAGTAGTAGGGGACAGGGAGATGAGCAGTTCTTC
TRBJ2-3,NA,NA,TRBV20-1,CSWYNQNTDTQYF,TGCAGTTGGTACAATCAGAACACAGATACGCAGTATTTT
TRBJ2-2,NA,NA,TRBV3-1,CASSQVANTGELFF,TGTGCCAGCAGCCAAGTAGCGAACACCGGGGAGCTGTTTTTT
TRBJ2-4,NA,NA,TRBV3-1,CASSQDGARSAKNIQYF,TGTGCCAGCAGCCAAGATGGTGCAAGGAGCGCCAAAAACATTCAGTACTTC
TRBJ2-5,NA,NA,TRBV7-8,CASRLWGGGYQETQYF,TGTGCCAGCCGCTTGTGGGGAGGGGGTTACCAAGAGACCCAGTACTTC
TRBJ2-3,NA,NA,TRBV2,CASSNRGSTDTQYF,TGTGCCAGCAGTAATAGAGGCAGCACAGATACGCAGTATTTT
TRBJ1-5,NA,TRBD1,TRBV6-5,CASSRTTGMGQPQHF,TGTGCCAGCAGCCGAACGACAGGGATGGGGCAGCCCCAGCATTTT
TRBJ1-1,NA,NA,TRBV28,CASRRDTEAFF,TGTGCCAGCAGGCGGGACACTGAAGCTTTCTTT
TRBJ2-1,NA,NA,TRBV24-1,CATSAPVYNEQFF,TGTGCCACCAGTGCCCCAGTATACAATGAGCAGTTCTTC
TRBJ2-7,once,NA,TRBV28,CASTQGLHSYEQYF,TGTGCCAGCACCCAGGGACTCCACTCCTACGAGCAGTACTTC
TRBJ2-2,NA,NA,TRBV5-1,CASSFGVITGELFF,TGCGCCAGCAGCTTTGGGGTAATCACCGGGGAGCTGTTTTTT
TRBJ2-5,once,NA,TRBV6-6,CASSYSKETQYF,TGTGCCAGCAGTTACTCGAAAGAGACCCAGTACTTC
TRBJ2-7,NA,NA,TRBV12-3/TRBV12-4,CASSRGGSYEQYF,TGTGCCAGCAGCCGTGGGGGCTCCTACGAGCAGTACTTC
TRBJ2-1,few,NA,TRBV20-1,CSAREPNNEQFF,TGCAGTGCTAGAGAGCCCAACAATGAGCAGTTCTTC
TRBJ1-5,NA,TRBD1,TRBV20-1,CSARPQGTTQPQHF,TGCAGTGCTCGGCCACAGGGGACGACCCAGCCCCAGCATTTT
TRBJ1-1,NA,TRBD1,TRBV9,CASSVATGVTSTEAFF,TGTGCCAGCAGCGTAGCAACAGGGGTTACGAGCACTGAAGCTTTCTTT
TRBJ2-7,NA,NA,TRBV20-1,CSASPPGYEQYF,TGCAGTGCTAGTCCCCCCGGATACGAGCAGTACTTC
TRBJ2-5,NA,TRBD1,TRBV6-1,CASSEPGQGQETQYF,TGTGCCAGCAGTGAACCGGGACAGGGGCAAGAGACCCAGTACTTC
TRBJ2-2,once,TRBD1,TRBV19,CASTMLRDRGVGELFF,TGTGCCAGTACAATGCTCCGGGACAGGGGTGTCGGGGAGCTGTTTTTT
TRBJ2-1,NA,TRBD2,TRBV29-1,CSVVSGNYNEQFF,TGCAGCGTTGTAAGCGGGAACTACAATGAGCAGTTCTTC
TRBJ2-2,NA,TRBD1,TRBV5-6,CASSLRRTGKNTGELFF,TGTGCCAGCAGCTTGCGGAGGACAGGGAAGAACACCGGGGAGCTGTTTTTT
TRBJ1-5,NA,NA,TRBV12-3/TRBV12-4,CASSLAGGNQPQHF,TGTGCCAGCAGTTTGGCAGGCGGCAATCAGCCCCAGCATTTT
TRBJ1-2,NA,NA,TRBV2,CASRPGYYGYTF,TGTGCCAGCAGGCCCGGCTACTATGGCTACACCTTC
TRBJ1-1,NA,NA,TRBV7-9,CAGGREMNTEAFF,TGTGCCGGCGGCCGGGAAATGAACACTGAAGCTTTCTTT
TRBJ2-5,NA,NA,TRBV29-1,CSVEEGARLQETQYF,TGCAGCGTTGAGGAAGGGGCCAGACTCCAAGAGACCCAGTACTTC
TRBJ1-2,once,NA,TRBV6-5,CASSYSRWAGNGYTF,TGTGCCAGCAGTTATTCAAGGTGGGCAGGGAACGGCTACACCTTC
TRBJ1-1,NA,NA,TRBV27,CASRSGSNLNTEAFF,TGTGCCAGCAGATCTGGAAGTAACTTGAACACTGAAGCTTTCTTT
TRBJ2-7,NA,NA,TRBV28,CASSLMGMGSSPTAQYF,TGTGCCAGCAGTTTAATGGGAATGGGTTCCAGTCCCACCGCGCAGTACTTC
TRBJ1-1,NA,NA,TRBV5-1,CASSRDRPNTEAFF,TGCGCCAGCAGTCGTGACAGGCCGAACACTGAAGCTTTCTTT
TRBJ2-5,NA,NA,TRBV14,CASSLDSGRVVTQYF,TGTGCCAGCAGCCTGGATAGCGGCCGTGTCGTGACCCAGTACTTC
TRBJ2-7,NA,NA,TRBV12-3/TRBV12-4,CASRGFQAYEQYF,TGTGCCAGCAGGGGCTTCCAGGCCTACGAGCAGTACTTC
TRBJ1-4,NA,NA,TRBV12-3/TRBV12-4,CATRAAPREKLFF,TGTGCCACCAGGGCAGCCCCGAGGGAAAAACTGTTTTTT
TRBJ1-5,NA,TRBD1,TRBV27,CASSGTGGQPQHF,TGTGCCAGCAGTGGGACAGGAGGACAGCCCCAGCATTTT
TRBJ1-2,NA,NA,TRBV28,CASGRRVNGYTF,TGTGCCAGCGGTCGGAGGGTAAATGGCTACACCTTC
TRBJ2-7,NA,TRBD1,TRBV6-5,CASRKGQGLVYEQYF,TGTGCCAGCAGAAAAGGACAGGGGTTGGTCTACGAGCAGTACTTC
TRBJ2-5,NA,NA,TRBV4-2,CASSPGTRETQYF,TGTGCCAGCAGCCCGGGGACACGGGAGACCCAGTACTTC
TRBJ1-2,NA,NA,TRBV29-1,CSVVRGRSDGYTF,TGCAGCGTTGTTCGGGGCAGGTCAGACGGCTACACCTTC
TRBJ2-2,once,NA,TRBV15,CATSREWTGELFF,TGTGCCACCAGCAGAGAGTGGACCGGGGAGCTGTTTTTT
TRBJ2-2,few,NA,TRBV6-2/TRBV6-3,CASRGWGNTGELFF,TGTGCCAGCAGGGGGTGGGGAAACACCGGGGAGCTGTTTTTT
TRBJ2-1,NA,TRBD2,TRBV29-1,CSSSGRALFNEQFF,TGCAGCAGTAGCGGGAGGGCCCTGTTCAATGAGCAGTTCTTC
TRBJ2-7,NA,TRBD1,TRBV29-1,CSAGDRGYYEQYF,TGCAGCGCCGGGGACAGGGGGTATTACGAGCAGTACTTC
TRBJ1-2,NA,NA,TRBV28,CASSLVGQAGGYTF,TGTGCCAGCAGTTTGGTTGGGCAGGCGGGTGGCTACACCTTC
TRBJ2-3,NA,NA,TRBV7-2,CASSLASQEQYF,TGTGCCAGCAGCTTGGCCTCCCAGGAGCAGTATTTT
TRBJ2-2,NA,NA,TRBV28,CASRRDITNTGELFF,TGTGCCAGCAGGAGGGACATTACGAACACCGGGGAGCTGTTTTTT
TRBJ1-3,NA,NA,TRBV29-1,CSVVFGGRGNTIYF,TGCAGCGTTGTTTTTGGGGGTCGTGGAAACACCATATATTTT
TRBJ2-3,NA,TRBD2,TRBV12-3/TRBV12-4,CASSLAESTSARGDTQYF,TGTGCCAGCAGTTTAGCTGAGTCGACTAGCGCGAGGGGAGATACGCAGTATTTT
TRBJ2-3,NA,TRBD2,TRBV6-2/TRBV6-3,CASTGRRTDTQYF,TGTGCCAGCACCGGGAGGAGGACAGATACGCAGTATTTT
TRBJ1-1,NA,TRBD1,TRBV30,CAWRTGTGLISEAFF,TGTGCCTGGAGGACCGGGACAGGGCTGATTTCCGAAGCTTTCTTT
TRBJ2-5,once,NA,TRBV29-1,CSAEGGRGGYQETQYF,TGCAGCGCGGAGGGCGGGCGTGGGGGGTACCAAGAGACCCAGTACTTC
TRBJ2-3,NA,NA,TRBV18,CASSSGVITDTQYF,TGTGCCAGCTCCTCCGGTGTCATCACAGATACGCAGTATTTT
TRBJ1-5,NA,NA,TRBV2,CASSDLPGEPQHF,TGTGCCAGCAGTGACCTCCCAGGGGAGCCCCAGCATTTT